What follows are 29 T cell receptor beta chains derived from one specimen sequenced in a study of cytomegalovirus exposure and HLA in healthy donors. PCR was performed using 60 Vbeta and 13 Jbeta primers. Clones were read by immunoSEQ multiplex PCR, and TCRdb kept only the in-frame ones, dropping some. The data show 210,000 or so clones, 60% to 80% seen once. Sequenced input: PBMCs. The receptors stem from a man aged 18 to 35 in good health and CMV-seronegative.

This clone is a singleton in its sample. The gene calls are TRBV28 and TRBJ1-2, with 7 bases that match TRBD1. The germline V gene has CDR1 MDHEN and CDR2 SYDVKM. The junction had 16 bases not matched to a gene; V was cut back by 7 bases and J by 5 bases. CDR3 length: 16 amino acids. The CDR3: CASTRDSHPSGYGYTF. The CDR3 nucleotides read TGTGCCAGCACCCGGGACAGCCACCCCTCGGGATATGGCTACACCTTC.

The chain joins TRBV9 to TRBJ2-7; 8 nucleotides align to TRBD2. Germline loops: CDR1 SGDLS, CDR2 YYNGEE. Trimming removed 5 bases from V and 5 bases from J; junction bases left unmatched: 6. The CDR3 loop spans 13 amino acids. The DNA for the CDR3 is TGTGCCAGCAGTCCGGGACTAGGCCACGAGCAGTACTTC. Translation: CASSPGLGHEQYF.

The CDR3 nucleotides are TGTGCCAGCAGCCGCGGGGTCGACTCACCCCTCCACTTT. Protein: CASSRGVDSPLHF. This rearrangement joins TRBV6-6 to TRBJ1-6; no clear D. CDR3 length equals 13 residues. From germline, CDR1 is MNHNY and CDR2 SVGAGI (reference sequence). Trimming removed 6 bases at V and 10 bases at J, with 13 bases between.

This clone was observed a single time. The rearrangement joins TRBV27 to TRBJ1-6; TRBD1 matches at 7 bases. CDR1 is MNHEY and CDR2 is SMNVEV in the germline V gene (reference sequence). The V and J ends lost 4 bases and 4 bases, in that order; junction bases with no gene match: 1. The CDR3 spans 14 residues. The CDR3 DNA sequence: TGTGCCAGCAGTTCACAGGGGTATAATTCACCCCTCCACTTT. It is translated as CASSSQGYNSPLHF.

The chain joins TRBV4-2 to TRBJ2-5; no reliable D call. Germline values: CDR1 LGHNA, CDR2 YNFKEQ. The germline V and J ends were trimmed by 1 base and 2 bases, with 11 bases remaining between them. This CDR3 is built from 15 residues. The CDR3 is CASSQGLGIQETQYF. CDR3 in DNA: TGTGCCAGCAGCCAAGGACTTGGCATTCAAGAGACCCAGTACTTC.

The genes are TRBV19 and TRBJ2-7; 9 nucleotides agree with TRBD1. CDR1 and CDR2 (germline): LNHDA, SQIVND (reference sequence). This CDR3 has 14 amino acids. With V trimmed by 6 bases and J by 4 bases, 7 bases remained unmatched. The CDR3 sequence: CASSLGQGLYEQYF. CDR3 nucleotide sequence: TGTGCCAGTAGCCTGGGACAGGGACTTTACGAGCAGTACTTC.

In its sample, this clone was seen a few times. This chain links TRBV2 with TRBJ1-1; D is perhaps TRBD1 (5 bases). V lost 8 bases and J 4 bases, leaving 14 bases between the germline ends. This CDR3 is built from 13 residues. Germline CDR1 and CDR2: SNHLY and FYNNEI. The CDR3 spells CASPLGAGTEAFF. DNA of the CDR3: TGTGCCAGCCCACTTGGGGCCGGCACTGAAGCTTTCTTT.

The rearrangement uses TRBV2 and TRBJ2-1; D remains ambiguous. The CDR3 length is 16 residues. Trimming took 3 bases from V and 4 from J, leaving 16 bases between them. Looked up from germline, CDR1 is SNHLY and CDR2 is FYNNEI. CDR3 loop: CASSDIVQLPYNEQFF. CDR3 bases: TGTGCCAGCAGTGACATCGTCCAACTCCCATACAATGAGCAGTTCTTC.

The chain carries TRBV28 and TRBJ2-7, with D perhaps TRBD2 (7 bases). Trimming shortened V by 11 bases and J by 4 bases, and 24 bases separated the two germline ends. The CDR3 is 15 amino acids. CDR1 and CDR2 (germline): MDHEN, SYDVKM. CDR3 sequence: CACTLGGEGRYEQYF. The CDR3 coding sequence is TGTGCCTGCACCTTAGGGGGGGAGGGCCGGTACGAGCAGTACTTC.

The chain recombines TRBV7-6 with TRBJ2-2, with 11 bases that match TRBD1. CDR3 size: 18 residues. Per germline, CDR1 SGHVS and CDR2 FNYEAQ. The V and J ends lost 5 bases and 4 bases, in that order; junction bases with no gene match: 12. In DNA, the CDR3 is TGTGCCAGCAGCGCACGGACAGGGGGCGGTGGGGGCACCGGGGAGCTGTTTTTT. As protein: CASSARTGGGGGTGELFF.

This clone has more than one count but fewer than ten. The chain uses TRBV30 and TRBJ1-1; D not certain. CDR1 is GTSNPN, CDR2 SVGIG, per germline (reference sequence). This CDR3 is 12 amino acids long. V lost 2 bases to trimming and J lost 4 bases, with 8 bases between them. CDR3 residues: CAWSREVTEAFF. As DNA, the CDR3 is TGTGCCTGGAGTAGAGAGGTCACTGAAGCTTTCTTT.

This rearrangement joins TRBV11-2 to TRBJ2-5; D possibly corresponds to TRBD2 (6 bases). This CDR3 contains 15 residues. V lost 1 base and J lost 2, with 11 bases in between. Germline CDR1 is SGHAT and CDR2 is FQNNGV. CDR3 protein: CASSLGGNGQETQYF. The DNA of the CDR3 is TGTGCCAGCAGCTTAGGCGGGAACGGACAAGAGACCCAGTACTTC.

The J gene is TRBJ2-7, the V gene TRBV5-6, with a possible D match to TRBD2 (6 bases). Germline V gives CDR1 SGHDT, CDR2 YYEEEE. The V end was cut by 5 bases, the J end by 2 bases, with 29 bases between. CDR3 size: 19 residues. This chain's CDR3 is CASRLLRDSLSHRTYEQYF. The CDR3 bases are TGTGCCAGCAGGTTGTTAAGGGACTCACTATCCCATCGGACCTACGAGCAGTACTTC. Looking up the rest from reference TRBV5-6 and TRBJ2-7 gives the full variable domain: DAGVTQSPTHLIKTRGQQVTLRCSPKSGHDTVSWYQQALGQGPQFIFQYYEEEERQRGNFPDRFSGHQFPNYSSELNVNALLLGDSALYLCASRLLRDSLSHRTYEQYFGPGTRLTVT.

Turning to this clone: Sequence at one end of the junction differs from germline and may be a read error. The J gene is TRBJ1-3, the V gene TRBV5-4; a weak D match, TRBD1 (5 bases). The V gene's germline CDR1 is SGHNT and CDR2 YYREEE (reference sequence). The CDR3 length is 15 residues. As DNA, the CDR3 is TGTGCCAGCAGCTTGGACCAGGGCGGCGGAAATACCATATATTTT. It encodes CASSLDQGGGNTIYF.

The CDR3 here is CASSTDRDIYSGANVLTF. As DNA, the CDR3 is TGTGCCAGCAGCACTGACCGGGACATCTACTCTGGGGCCAACGTCCTGACTTTC. The chain couples TRBV9 to TRBJ2-6; tentative D call: TRBD1 (6 bases). V lost 4 bases, J lost 0 bases, and 17 bases lay in between. The CDR3 covers 18 residues. Germline V CDR1 and CDR2: SGDLS, YYNGEE.

The chain links TRBV11-1 to TRBJ2-2, with D perhaps TRBD1 (5 bases). This CDR3 is 15 amino acids long. Germline assignment: CDR1 SGHAT and CDR2 FQDESV (reference sequence). With 0 bases removed from V and 4 bases from J, the gap between germline ends came to 9 bases. The CDR3 is CASSLATQGTGELFF. The CDR3 nucleotides are TGTGCCAGCAGCTTAGCAACTCAGGGCACCGGGGAGCTGTTTTTT.

This clone was observed a single time. Different DNA sequences within this sample yield the same CDR3. The chain employs TRBV27 and TRBJ1-2; 9 bases are shared with TRBD1. CDR1 and CDR2 from the germline V gene are MNHEY and SMNVEV (reference sequence). V trimming: 3 bases; J trimming: 5 bases; junction bases outside the gene matches: 1. The CDR3 has 13 amino acids. The CDR3 DNA is TGTGCCAGCAGTTTCGGGACAGGGTATGGCTACACCTTC. Its translation is CASSFGTGYGYTF.

The chain carries TRBV5-5 and TRBJ1-2; the D gene is possibly TRBD1 (6 bases). The germline gives CDR1 SGHKS, CDR2 YYEKEE (reference sequence). CDR3 length: 16 amino acids. V gave up 4 bases and J gave up 2 bases, with 18 bases separating them. The CDR3 sequence: CASSLSRDITNYGYTF. Written as DNA, the CDR3 is TGTGCCAGCAGCCTCTCACGGGACATAACAAACTATGGCTACACCTTC.

The chain combines TRBV19 with TRBJ1-5, with 9 bases matching TRBD1. Germline-derived CDR1 and CDR2 are LNHDA and SQIVND (reference sequence). V dropped 1 base and J dropped 5; count of bases not matched to a gene: 12. The CDR3 has 18 residues. CDR3 in DNA: TGTGCCAGTAGTATAGGGGGACAGGGAAAGGTCCACGATCAGCCCCAGCATTTT. It encodes CASSIGGQGKVHDQPQHF.

The chain recombines TRBV29-1 with TRBJ2-7; 10 bases agree with TRBD2. CDR1 and CDR2 from the germline V gene are SQVTM and ANQGSEA. The CDR3 runs 14 residues. The J segment lost 6 bases and the V segment lost 6 bases, leaving 11 bases of the junction unmatched. The CDR3 DNA reads as TGCAGCGTCCTTCTAGCGGGAGCTGTAGGCGAGCAGTACTTC. Translating gives CSVLLAGAVGEQYF.

The chain uses TRBV27 and TRBJ1-5, with TRBD1 as a possible D gene (5 bases). Germline V gene sequence: CDR1 MNHEY, CDR2 SMNVEV (reference sequence). V shed 3 bases and J shed 0 bases, with 6 bases lying between them. This CDR3 has 14 residues. The CDR3 loop reads CASSFRDSNQPQHF. CDR3 nucleotide sequence: TGTGCCAGCAGTTTCAGGGATAGCAATCAGCCCCAGCATTTT.

V usage is TRBV4-3 and J usage is TRBJ2-1; D possibly corresponds to TRBD2 (6 bases). Trimming pared 0 bases from V and 7 bases from J, leaving 10 bases between. The germline V gene has CDR1 LGHNA and CDR2 YSLEER. This CDR3 has 14 amino acids. CDR3 coding DNA: TGCGCCAGCAGCCAAGAAGAGCGGGTAAATGAGCAGTTCTTC. Amino acid sequence: CASSQEERVNEQFF.

The chain recombines TRBV30 with TRBJ2-6; D possibly corresponds to TRBD1 (6 bases). In germline, CDR1 is GTSNPN, CDR2 SVGIG (reference sequence). V lost 8 bases and J 0 bases, leaving 14 bases between the germline ends. The CDR3 is 15 residues long. The DNA for the CDR3 is TGTGCCAGGTCAGGGGCAACCTCTGGGGCCAACGTCCTGACTTTC. It is translated as CARSGATSGANVLTF.

This clone came up once. The genes are TRBV29-1 and TRBJ1-2; possible D gene TRBD1, 5 bases. V lost 6 bases, J lost 5 bases, and 10 bases lay in between. CDR3 length equals 11 residues. CDR1 is SQVTM and CDR2 is ANQGSEA in the germline V gene. The DNA of the CDR3 is TGCAGCGTGGGACTGAAGTATGGCTACACCTTC. It codes for CSVGLKYGYTF. The variable domain in full, with the rest retrieved from reference TRBV29-1 and TRBJ1-2, is SAVISQKPSRDICQRGTSLTIQCQVDSQVTMMFWYRQQPGQSLTLIATANQGSEATYESGFVIDKFPISRPNLTFSTLTVSNMSPEDSSIYLCSVGLKYGYTFGSGTRLTVV.

V is TRBV30 and J is TRBJ2-1; TRBD1 matches at 10 bases. Germline-derived CDR1 and CDR2 are GTSNPN and SVGIG (reference sequence). CDR3 size: 17 residues. J lost 1 base, V lost 0 bases, and 6 bases had no gene match. The CDR3 coding sequence is TGTGCCTGGAGTGTACAGCGGACAGGGGGGTCCTACAATGAGCAGTTCTTC. Its protein product is CAWSVQRTGGSYNEQFF.

This chain uses TRBV7-2 with TRBJ2-7, with 7 bases lining up with TRBD1. The CDR3 contains 17 residues. Losses at the gene ends were 1 base for V and 3 bases for J; bases not matched to a gene: 12. The germline V gene encodes CDR1 SGHTA and CDR2 FQGNSA. CDR3 amino acids: CASSLGRADRSLYEQYF. The CDR3 bases are TGTGCCAGCAGCTTAGGACGGGCGGACAGGTCCCTCTACGAGCAGTACTTC.

This chain uses TRBV7-9 with TRBJ1-4, with TRBD1 as a possible D gene (6 bases). Trimming took 6 bases from V and 2 from J, leaving 7 bases between them. Germline CDR1 and CDR2: SEHNR and FQNEAQ (reference sequence). This CDR3 comprises 13 residues. CDR3 loop: CASRQGTNEKLFF. CDR3 bases: TGTGCCAGCAGACAGGGCACTAATGAAAAACTGTTTTTT.

The DNA of the CDR3 is TGTGCCAGTAGCCTGGACAGTACCTACGAGCAGTACTTC. As protein: CASSLDSTYEQYF. This chain uses TRBV19 with TRBJ2-7; D possibly corresponds to TRBD1 (6 bases). Trimming took off 6 bases at V and 2 bases at J, with 11 bases between the two ends. This CDR3 contains 13 residues. Germline-derived CDR1 and CDR2 are LNHDA and SQIVND (reference sequence). Filled out from reference TRBV19 and TRBJ2-7, the complete variable domain reads DGGITQSPKYLFRKEGQNVTLSCEQNLNHDAMYWYRQDPGQGLRLIYYSQIVNDFQKGDIAEGYSVSREKKESFPLTVTSAQKNPTAFYLCASSLDSTYEQYFGPGTRLTVT.

The chain links TRBV30 to TRBJ1-3, with D perhaps TRBD1 (5 bases). V lost 2 bases and J lost 2, with 16 bases in between. The germline CDR1 and CDR2 sequences are GTSNPN and SVGIG (reference sequence). The CDR3 has 16 amino acids. The CDR3 loop reads CAWSLMRGATGNTIYF. The CDR3 DNA reads TGTGCCTGGAGTCTCATGCGGGGCGCTACTGGAAACACCATATATTTT.